This TCR beta chain is from a study of blood T cell repertoires in COVID-19. Overall study context: Spain, Italy and the United States supplied samples that represented acute and convalescent COVID-19. Nucleic acid was either cDNA or gDNA, and it came from T cells, B-cell-depleted T cells, or PBMCs.

In the authors' methods: Amplification from reference gene primers served as the basis for estimated nucleated cell counts. TCRdb keeps only in-frame clones here, not all; method: immunoSEQ multiplex PCR. V, J and clone size are taken as reported in that table, and D and trimming were inferred from the DNA itself. The top ten hold around 11% of the sample, which has about 85,000 clones, 65% to 85% seen once. The sequenced material came from peripheral blood. The TCR sequence derives from a man aged 65-85 years with acute or convalescent COVID-19.

The CDR3 nucleotides read TGTGCCAGCAGAAGCCGACACCTCCTGTACCAAGAGACCCAGTACTTC. Its protein product is CASRSRHLLYQETQYF. The rearrangement links TRBV28 to TRBJ2-5; no reliable D call. The CDR3 is made up of 16 amino acids. Germline V gives CDR1 MDHEN, CDR2 SYDVKM. V lost 6 bases and J lost 0, with 17 bases in between.